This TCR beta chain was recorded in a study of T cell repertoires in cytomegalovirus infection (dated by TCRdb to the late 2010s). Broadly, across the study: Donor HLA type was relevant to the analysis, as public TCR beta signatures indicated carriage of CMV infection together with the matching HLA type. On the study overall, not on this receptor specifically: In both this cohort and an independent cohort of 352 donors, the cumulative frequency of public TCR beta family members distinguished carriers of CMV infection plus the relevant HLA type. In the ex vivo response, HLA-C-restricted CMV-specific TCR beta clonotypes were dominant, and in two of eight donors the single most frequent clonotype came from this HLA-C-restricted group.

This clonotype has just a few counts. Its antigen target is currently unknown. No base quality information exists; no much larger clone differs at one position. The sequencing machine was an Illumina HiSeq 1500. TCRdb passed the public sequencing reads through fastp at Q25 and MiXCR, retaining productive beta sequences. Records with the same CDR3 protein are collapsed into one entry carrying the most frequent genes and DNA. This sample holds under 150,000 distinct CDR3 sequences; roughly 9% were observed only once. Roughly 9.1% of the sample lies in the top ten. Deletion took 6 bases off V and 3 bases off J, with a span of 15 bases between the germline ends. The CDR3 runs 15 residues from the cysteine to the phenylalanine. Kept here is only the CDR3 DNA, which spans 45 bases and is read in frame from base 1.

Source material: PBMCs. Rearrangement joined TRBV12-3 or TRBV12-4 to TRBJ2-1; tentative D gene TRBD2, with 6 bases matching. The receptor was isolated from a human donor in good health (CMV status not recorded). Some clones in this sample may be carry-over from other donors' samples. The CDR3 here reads CASSSSEGFYNEQFF. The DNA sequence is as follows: TGTGCCAGCAGCTCCTCGGAGGGGTTCTACAATGAGCAGTTCTTC.